Presented here are 18 T cell receptor beta chains from one specimen sequenced in a study of blood T cell repertoires in COVID-19. Here immunoSEQ multiplex PCR was the method, and the copy in TCRdb shows in-frame clones only, minus some. In the table there are approximately 60,000 clones, roughly four fifths of which are singletons. Sequencing was done on a sample of peripheral blood. These receptors came from a man aged 55 to 70 with acute or convalescent COVID-19.

This clone was seen only once. This chain connects TRBV4-2 to TRBJ1-4; D call uncertain. V lost 4 bases and J 4 bases, leaving 10 bases between the germline ends. CDR1 and CDR2 (germline): LGHNA, YNFKEQ. CDR3 length: 14 amino acids. CDR3: CASSPWRGNEKLFF. CDR3 in DNA: TGTGCCAGCAGCCCATGGCGGGGTAATGAAAAACTGTTTTTT.

This chain connects TRBV10-3 to TRBJ2-1; 10 bases line up with TRBD1. Germline V gene lookup returns CDR1 ENHRY and CDR2 SYGVKD. This CDR3 has 15 residues. Trimming took 3 bases from V and 8 from J; bases not matched to a gene: 7. The DNA of the CDR3 is TGTGCCATCAGTGATCGTGGGACAGGGGCCTATGAGCAGTTCTTC. This encodes CAISDRGTGAYEQFF.

In this sample, this clone turned up once. The chain combines TRBV30 with TRBJ1-3, with D maybe TRBD1 (6 bases). Germline V CDR1 and CDR2: GTSNPN, SVGIG (reference sequence). The CDR3 runs to 13 residues. Trimming left V 0 bases short and J 4 bases short, with 7 bases between. The CDR3 nucleotides are TGTGCCTGGAGTGTAACAGGGGGAAACACCATATATTTT. Amino acid sequence: CAWSVTGGNTIYF.

This clone turned up a few times. V usage is TRBV5-4 and J usage is TRBJ2-1, with 13 bases that match TRBD2. Germline CDR1 is SGHNT and CDR2 is YYREEE (reference sequence). The J segment lost 9 bases and the V segment lost 5 bases, leaving 8 bases of the junction unmatched. The CDR3 has 15 amino acids. This CDR3 is CASRRGLAGDSEQFF. The CDR3 DNA reads as TGTGCCAGCAGGAGAGGACTAGCGGGAGATTCTGAGCAGTTCTTC.

The genes are TRBV27 and TRBJ2-6, with D uncertain. The CDR3 has 15 residues. The germline V gene has CDR1 MNHEY and CDR2 SMNVEV (reference sequence). V dropped 4 bases and J dropped 0 bases, with 7 bases sitting between them. CDR3 DNA: TGTGCCAGCAGTTCCTACAGCTCTGGGGCCAACGTCCTGACTTTC. Translated: CASSSYSSGANVLTF.

V gene TRBV3-1 (or the pseudogene TRBV3-2) combines with J gene TRBJ1-2, with a weak D call TRBD1 (5 bases). CDR1 LGHDT and CDR2 YNNKEL come from the germline V gene (reference sequence). This CDR3 region has 14 residues. The V end lost 0 bases, the J end lost 7 bases, and 12 bases lay between the germline ends. The CDR3 spells CASSQEGRVGGYTF. CDR3 in DNA: TGTGCCAGCAGCCAAGAGGGCAGGGTCGGTGGCTACACCTTC.

The sample holds a few counts of this clone. This chain joins TRBV2 and TRBJ2-1; no firm D call. V dropped 4 bases and J dropped 12 bases, with 10 bases sitting between them. CDR3 size: 11 residues. CDR1 and CDR2 (germline): SNHLY, FYNNEI. CDR3 residues: CASSGSTAQFF. CDR3 DNA: TGTGCCAGCAGTGGGAGCACCGCGCAGTTCTTC.

The chain carries TRBV7-3 and TRBJ2-1; weak D call: TRBD2 (6 bases). Germline loops: CDR1 SGHTA, CDR2 FQGTGA. This CDR3 has 12 amino acids. CDR3 DNA: TGTGCTGGACTAATCAGCAAAAGAAAGCAGTTCTTC. Translating gives CAGLISKRKQFF.

The gene calls are TRBV7-9 and TRBJ1-5; the D gene is possibly TRBD1 (5 bases). Germline lookup yields CDR1 SEHNR and CDR2 FQNEAQ (reference sequence). V lost 5 bases and J lost 1, with 12 bases in between. This CDR3 region has 15 residues. The CDR3 reads CASSPGAGSNQPQHF. CDR3 coding DNA: TGTGCCAGCAGCCCCGGGGCGGGAAGCAATCAGCCCCAGCATTTT.

The chain carries TRBV3-1 (or the pseudogene TRBV3-2) and TRBJ2-7, with D possibly TRBD1 on 6 matching bases. Germline CDR1 reads LGHDT; CDR2 reads YNNKEL (reference sequence). The germline V and J ends were trimmed by 1 base and 9 bases, with 16 bases remaining between them. CDR3 length equals 14 residues. The CDR3 sequence is CASSQVPSTGLQYF. The CDR3 DNA is TGTGCCAGCAGCCAAGTCCCCTCCACAGGGCTGCAGTACTTC.

The chain employs TRBV4-2 and TRBJ2-4; a possible D gene is TRBD2 (6 bases). The CDR3 has 15 amino acids. The V end was cut by 1 base, the J end by 9 bases, with 16 bases between. Germline CDR1 and CDR2: LGHNA and YNFKEQ. Here the CDR3 DNA reads TGTGCCAGCAGCCAAGGCGGGGACGTCGAGGGCATTCAGTACTTC. Translating gives CASSQGGDVEGIQYF.

The chain couples TRBV12-5 to TRBJ2-7; TRBD2 matches at 11 bases. V lost 5 bases, J lost 3 bases, and 21 bases stayed unmatched. Germline lookup yields CDR1 LGHNT and CDR2 FRNRAP. CDR3 size: 20 residues. The CDR3 bases are TGTGCTAGTGGTAAAACAAAATCCCTCCTGACTAGCGGGGCTTTCTACGAGCAGTACTTC. It codes for CASGKTKSLLTSGAFYEQYF.

The rearrangement uses TRBV7-9 and TRBJ2-7; 11 bases line up with TRBD2. Per the germline V gene, CDR1 is SEHNR and CDR2 is FQNEAQ (reference sequence). Germline trimming cut 1 base from V and 0 bases from J; bases unmatched to any gene: 8. This CDR3 spans 18 amino acids. The CDR3 reads CASSLEGLADLSSYEQYF. The CDR3 DNA is TGTGCCAGCAGCTTAGAGGGACTAGCGGACCTCAGCTCCTACGAGCAGTACTTC.

The chain has TRBV7-8 and TRBJ2-2; D not certain. Per germline, CDR1 SGHVS and CDR2 FQNEAQ. The CDR3 has 13 residues. V was clipped by 1 base and J by 7 bases, with 7 bases between them. CDR3 protein: CASSLGGRGELFF. DNA for the CDR3: TGTGCCAGCAGCTTAGGCGGTCGCGGGGAGCTGTTTTTT.

This chain links TRBV5-1 with TRBJ2-5; 14 bases align to TRBD2. V was clipped by 4 bases and J by 5 bases; unmatched bases: 4. Looked up from germline, CDR1 is SGHRS and CDR2 is YFSETQ. There are 15 residues in the CDR3. CDR3 nucleotides: TGCGCCAGCAGCGTGGGACTAGCGGGAGAGGAGACCCAGTACTTC. This sequence encodes CASSVGLAGEETQYF.

The chain couples TRBV24-1 to TRBJ1-1, with D possibly matching TRBD1 (6 bases). The CDR3 runs 11 residues. The germline V and J ends were trimmed by 4 bases and 10 bases, with 9 bases remaining between them. From germline, CDR1 is KGHDR and CDR2 SFDVKD. The CDR3 sequence is CATSETGRAFF. The CDR3 coding sequence is TGTGCCACCAGTGAAACAGGGAGAGCTTTCTTT.

This chain joins TRBV20-1 and TRBJ2-5; 7 bases align to TRBD1. CDR3 length: 9 amino acids. Germline loops: CDR1 DFQATT, CDR2 SNEGSKA (reference sequence). CDR3 nucleotide sequence: TGCAGACCAGGGGGGACCCAGTACTTC. Protein: CRPGGTQYF.

This clone was seen only a few times. The chain has TRBV5-1 and TRBJ2-7; 8 nucleotides line up with TRBD2. Germline trimming cut 0 bases from V and 2 bases from J; bases unmatched to any gene: 7. Germline values: CDR1 SGHRS, CDR2 YFSETQ. CDR3 size: 16 residues. CDR3 DNA sequence: TGCGCCAGCAGCTTGGCCTGGGGTAGCGGGACCTACGAGCAGTACTTC. Its protein product is CASSLAWGSGTYEQYF. The full variable domain, with the rest looked up from reference TRBV5-1 and TRBJ2-7, is KAGVTQTPRYLIKTRGQQVTLSCSPISGHRSVSWYQQTPGQGLQFLFEYFSETQRNKGNFPGRFSGRQFSNSRSEMNVSTLELGDSALYLCASSLAWGSGTYEQYFGPGTRLTVT.